These 31 T cell receptor beta chains were sequenced from one sample in a study of T cell changes during pregnancy in multiple sclerosis. Profiled with immunoSEQ multiplex PCR; TCRdb holds only in-frame clones, not every one. The sample contains about 11,000 clones, roughly 94% of which appear only once. The sample consisted of CD4+ T cells from peripheral blood mononuclear cells, taken before pregnancy. The receptors come from a female donor with multiple sclerosis, enrolled in a pregnancy study.

The chain uses TRBV27 and TRBJ1-5, with 11 bases fitting TRBD1. Unmatched junction bases numbered 3, after V lost 4 bases and J lost 4 bases. Germline values: CDR1 MNHEY, CDR2 SMNVEV (reference sequence). The CDR3 spans 15 residues. DNA for the CDR3: TGTGCCAGCAGTTGGGGACAGGGGGAGAATCAGCCCCAGCATTTT. This translates into CASSWGQGENQPQHF.

V gene TRBV2 combines with J gene TRBJ2-2, with a weak D call TRBD2 (5 bases). V lost 2 bases to trimming and J lost 5 bases, with 6 bases between them. The CDR3 totals 13 residues. Per the germline V gene, CDR1 is SNHLY and CDR2 is FYNNEI. In DNA form, the CDR3 reads TGTGCCAGCAGTGAATGGGAGACCGGGGAGCTGTTTTTT. Its translation is CASSEWETGELFF.

The chain uses TRBV7-2 and TRBJ1-1; TRBD1 matches at 8 bases. The trim removed 5 bases at V and 7 bases at J, leaving 12 bases unmatched. CDR1 is SGHTA, CDR2 FQGNSA, per germline. CDR3 length: 15 amino acids. The CDR3 nucleotides are TGTGCCAGCAGCGATGGGACAGGAGGCGCCCGTGAAGCTTTCTTT. Protein product: CASSDGTGGAREAFF. Full variable domain (outside the CDR3, taken from reference TRBV7-2 and TRBJ1-1): GAGVSQSPSNKVTEKGKDVELRCDPISGHTALYWYRQSLGQGLEFLIYFQGNSAPDKSGLPSDRFSAERTGGSVSTLTIQRTQQEDSAVYLCASSDGTGGAREAFFGQGTRLTVV.

The CDR3 coding sequence is TGTGCCAGCAGCCAAGAGCGGGTCTACGAGCAGTACTTC. Protein sequence: CASSQERVYEQYF. The V and J genes are TRBV4-2 and TRBJ2-7; perhaps TRBD2 as D (5 bases). Germline V gene sequence: CDR1 LGHNA, CDR2 YNFKEQ. Trimming took off 0 bases at V and 3 bases at J, with 6 bases between the two ends. This CDR3 is built from 13 residues.

The V gene is TRBV5-1, the J gene TRBJ2-1; D is ambiguous. V lost 4 bases, J lost 10 bases, and 12 bases lay in between. Germline V CDR1 and CDR2: SGHRS, YFSETQ. The CDR3 covers 12 residues. CDR3 DNA: TGCGCCAGCAGCCCAAATAGAGAGGAGCAGTTCTTC. Translated, it gives CASSPNREEQFF.

The chain has TRBV5-1 and TRBJ1-5; D uncertain. Trimming took 0 bases from V and 0 from J, leaving 7 bases between them. This CDR3 comprises 15 residues. Germline V lookup: CDR1 SGHRS, CDR2 YFSETQ. CDR3 bases: TGCGCCAGCAGCTTGGGGCCGGGTAGCAATCAGCCCCAGCATTTT. As protein: CASSLGPGSNQPQHF.

The table lists this clone with a count of one. This chain links TRBV5-4 with TRBJ2-7; 9 bases agree with TRBD1. J was trimmed by 3 bases and V by 4 bases; bases with no gene match: 5. The CDR3 loop spans 14 amino acids. Germline CDR1 and CDR2: SGHNT and YYREEE (reference sequence). The chain's CDR3 is CASSHRDRDYEQYF. The DNA for the CDR3 is TGTGCCAGCAGCCACCGGGACAGGGACTACGAGCAGTACTTC. Full variable domain (missing parts from reference TRBV5-4 and TRBJ2-7): ETGVTQSPTHLIKTRGQQVTLRCSSQSGHNTVSWYQQALGQGPQFIFQYYREEENGRGNFPPRFSGLQFPNYSSELNVNALELDDSALYLCASSHRDRDYEQYFGPGTRLTVT.

This chain connects TRBV11-1 to TRBJ1-1, with 8 nucleotides matching TRBD1. Germline trimming cut 1 base from V and 4 bases from J; bases unmatched to any gene: 5. CDR1 SGHAT and CDR2 FQDESV come from the germline V gene (reference sequence). The CDR3 contains 15 residues. In DNA, the CDR3 is TGTGCCAGCAGCTTAGAGGCAGGGGGCCGCACTGAAGCTTTCTTT. Translated: CASSLEAGGRTEAFF.

The chain uses TRBV6-1 and TRBJ2-6; D unclear. Germline V CDR1 and CDR2: MNHNS, SASEGT. The V gene lost 7 bases and the J gene lost 2 bases, with 9 bases spanning the gap. The CDR3 extends over 14 amino acids. The CDR3: CASTGVAGANVLTF. CDR3 bases: TGTGCCAGCACTGGAGTTGCTGGGGCCAACGTCCTGACTTTC.

This chain connects TRBV7-6 to TRBJ2-2; D remains ambiguous. This CDR3 has 15 amino acids. V gave up 1 base and J gave up 0 bases, with 6 bases separating them. Per the germline V gene, CDR1 is SGHVS and CDR2 is FNYEAQ. Written as DNA, the CDR3 is TGTGCCAGCAGCTTAGTCGGGTCGAACACCGGGGAGCTGTTTTTT. Encoded protein: CASSLVGSNTGELFF.

This sequence joins TRBV6-5 and TRBJ1-1; 8 nucleotides match TRBD1. This CDR3 contains 15 residues. From germline, CDR1 is MNHEY and CDR2 SVGAGI. The J segment lost 2 bases and the V segment lost 5 bases, leaving 7 bases of the junction unmatched. The CDR3 spells CASSPRTGINTEAFF. The CDR3 DNA is TGTGCCAGCAGTCCCCGGACAGGGATCAACACTGAAGCTTTCTTT.

The V gene is TRBV5-1, the J gene TRBJ2-5, with D possibly being TRBD2 (7 bases). Germline V gene sequence: CDR1 SGHRS, CDR2 YFSETQ. Trimming stripped 6 bases from V and 2 bases from J, with 14 bases between. There are 14 residues in the CDR3. The CDR3 bases are TGCGCCAGCACCGTAGGGAGGGGGCAAGAGACCCAGTACTTC. Its protein product is CASTVGRGQETQYF.

The genes are TRBV5-1 and TRBJ2-3; a weak D match, TRBD1 (5 bases). The length of the CDR3 is 17 residues. V lost 2 bases and J 0 bases, leaving 16 bases between the germline ends. From germline, CDR1 is SGHRS and CDR2 YFSETQ. The CDR3 region has the DNA TGCGCCAGCAGCTTTACAGGTTTGCCCTCTAGCACAGATACGCAGTATTTT. Its protein product is CASSFTGLPSSTDTQYF.

This chain uses TRBV27 with TRBJ2-7, with 9 nucleotides matching TRBD1. CDR3 size: 15 residues. J lost 4 bases, V lost 2 bases, and 6 bases had no gene match. In germline, CDR1 is MNHEY, CDR2 SMNVEV (reference sequence). DNA for the CDR3: TGTGCCAGCAGTTTAACTGGGACAGGGCGGTACGAGCAGTACTTC. It codes for CASSLTGTGRYEQYF.

The rearrangement joins TRBV2 to TRBJ2-5, with TRBD2 matching over 9 bases. The CDR3 has 16 residues. Unmatched junction bases numbered 14, after V lost 7 bases and J lost 5 bases. Germline values: CDR1 SNHLY, CDR2 FYNNEI. CDR3 bases: TGTGCCAGCAAGCCGAGTTGGGCGGGGGGGGGTGAGACCCAGTACTTC. This translates into CASKPSWAGGGETQYF.

The chain recombines TRBV10-2 with TRBJ2-3; D perhaps matches TRBD2 (6 bases). Germline V gene lookup returns CDR1 WSHSY and CDR2 SAAADI. The CDR3 is made up of 16 amino acids. The ends were cut back, 6 bases at V and 1 base at J, with 17 bases in the middle. The CDR3 region is CASRGLGGDGTDTQYF. The DNA of the CDR3 is TGCGCCAGCAGAGGGTTGGGGGGAGATGGCACAGATACGCAGTATTTT.

The rearrangement links TRBV7-8 to TRBJ1-1, with 8 bases fitting TRBD1. The CDR3 spans 16 residues. The ends lost 3 bases at V and 3 bases at J; junction bases unmatched: 9. From germline, CDR1 is SGHVS and CDR2 FQNEAQ. The CDR3 DNA is TGTGCCAGCAGCTTCCGTTCAGGGGGCACAGACACTGAAGCTTTCTTT. This encodes CASSFRSGGTDTEAFF.

CDR3 region: CASSPGQGWSTEAFF. The CDR3 DNA is TGTGCCAGCAGCCCTGGACAGGGCTGGAGCACTGAAGCTTTCTTT. J is TRBJ1-1 and V is TRBV7-3; 8 positions agree with TRBD1. CDR1 is SGHTA and CDR2 is FQGTGA in the germline V gene. The CDR3 has 15 amino acids. V lost 5 bases to trimming and J lost 4 bases; unmatched junction nucleotides: 9.

The genes are TRBV11-2 and TRBJ2-5, with 10 bases identical to TRBD2. The CDR3 is 19 amino acids. V gave up 7 bases and J gave up 4 bases; unmatched junction bases: 21. Germline V lookup: CDR1 SGHAT, CDR2 FQNNGV. CDR3 residues: CASIQSWGASGGLGETQYF. CDR3 DNA sequence: TGTGCCAGCATTCAAAGCTGGGGGGCTAGCGGGGGACTGGGAGAGACCCAGTACTTC.

CDR3 DNA: TGTGCCAGCAGCTCGGGACAGGGAGGTCAGCCCCAGCATTTT. Its protein is CASSSGQGGQPQHF. The chain recombines TRBV5-6 with TRBJ1-5; TRBD1 aligns across 9 bases. Germline V gene data show CDR1 as SGHDT and CDR2 as YYEEEE. V gave up 3 bases and J gave up 6 bases; unmatched junction bases: 4. The CDR3 is 14 amino acids.

V is TRBV6-6 and J is TRBJ1-2; TRBD1 matches 8 bases. V lost 1 base to trimming and J lost 7 bases; unmatched junction nucleotides: 8. This CDR3 has 15 amino acids. Germline-derived CDR1 and CDR2 are MNHNY and SVGAGI (reference sequence). The CDR3 DNA sequence: TGTGCCAGCAGTTACTTAGGACAGGGAGAGCTTGGCTACACCTTC. Its translation is CASSYLGQGELGYTF.

This chain links TRBV6-1 with TRBJ1-4, with 7 positions matching TRBD1. Trimming at V came to 6 bases and at J to 4 bases, leaving 2 bases not matched to a gene. The CDR3 has 13 amino acids. The V gene's germline CDR1 is MNHNS and CDR2 SASEGT. CDR3 amino acids: CASRTGINEKLFF. CDR3 bases: TGTGCCAGCAGGACAGGGATTAATGAAAAACTGTTTTTT.

V and J are TRBV12-1 and TRBJ2-7; the table calls TRBD1, which could not be checked here. TRBV12-1 is shown as a pseudogene. This CDR3 comprises 14 residues. This chain's CDR3 is CASSSRDRGGEQYF. For the CDR3, the DNA is TGTGCCAGCAGCTCGAGGGACAGGGGGGGCGAGCAGTACTTC.

The chain joins TRBV7-2 to TRBJ2-7, with TRBD1 matching 10 bases. Germline assignment: CDR1 SGHTA and CDR2 FQGNSA. Losses at the gene ends were 6 bases for V and 5 bases for J; bases not matched to a gene: 4. This CDR3 region has 13 residues. The CDR3 loop reads CASRRQGANEQYF. The CDR3 DNA is TGTGCCAGCAGACGACAGGGGGCTAACGAGCAGTACTTC.

V gene TRBV4-1 combines with J gene TRBJ1-5; 9 nucleotides line up with TRBD1. The junction had 12 bases not matched to a gene; V was cut back by 1 base and J by 11 bases. The CDR3 runs to 16 residues. CDR1 and CDR2 (germline): MGHRA, YSYEKL. The CDR3 DNA sequence: TGCGCCAGCAGCCAAGTGACAGGGGGGAGAAGTTCGGCCCAGCATTTT. Its translation: CASSQVTGGRSSAQHF.

The J gene is TRBJ1-5, the V gene TRBV2; possible D gene TRBD1, 5 bases. The CDR3 extends over 14 amino acids. Trimming cost V 8 bases and J 2 bases, with 13 bases left between them. Germline V gene data show CDR1 as SNHLY and CDR2 as FYNNEI. The CDR3 loop is CASAQGSGNQPQHF. CDR3 bases: TGTGCCAGCGCCCAGGGCTCGGGCAATCAGCCCCAGCATTTT.

This rearrangement joins TRBV5-1 to TRBJ1-3; 10 bases map to TRBD1. This CDR3 is 19 amino acids long. CDR1 and CDR2 (germline): SGHRS, YFSETQ. Unmatched junction bases numbered 12, after V lost 3 bases and J lost 0 bases. In DNA form, the CDR3 reads TGCGCCAGCAGCTCGCAACCGGGACAGGGGACTTACTCTGGAAACACCATATATTTT. Protein product: CASSSQPGQGTYSGNTIYF.

This chain joins TRBV5-4 and TRBJ1-3, with a weak D call TRBD1 (5 bases). V was pared by 0 bases and J by 3 bases, with 10 bases between. CDR1 SGHNT and CDR2 YYREEE come from the germline V gene (reference sequence). The CDR3 is made up of 15 amino acids. CDR3 region: CASSLGGAYGNTIYF. CDR3 nucleotides: TGTGCCAGCAGCTTGGGCGGGGCATATGGAAACACCATATATTTT.

The gene calls are TRBV2 and TRBJ2-3; 11 bases fit TRBD2. The CDR3 totals 19 residues. CDR1 is SNHLY, CDR2 FYNNEI, per germline. The junction had 15 bases not matched to a gene; V was cut back by 5 bases and J by 2 bases. The CDR3 spells CASSPLLSGGAKYTDTQYF. CDR3 DNA sequence: TGTGCCAGCAGTCCCCTCCTTAGCGGGGGGGCTAAGTACACAGATACGCAGTATTTT.

The J gene is TRBJ2-2, the V gene TRBV2; D possibly corresponds to TRBD2 (5 bases). V was pared by 7 bases and J by 7 bases, with 19 bases between. Per germline, CDR1 SNHLY and CDR2 FYNNEI. The CDR3 totals 15 residues. Here the CDR3 reads CASTQRLLHNGELFF. DNA of the CDR3: TGTGCCAGCACCCAGCGGCTACTTCATAACGGGGAGCTGTTTTTT.

The chain uses TRBV5-4 and TRBJ2-7; no clear D. Trimming left V 6 bases short and J 0 bases short, with 10 bases between. From germline, CDR1 is SGHNT and CDR2 YYREEE (reference sequence). This CDR3 region has 13 residues. In nucleotides, the CDR3 is TGTGCCAGCACCGCCAGAAGCTCCTACGAGCAGTACTTC. This sequence encodes CASTARSSYEQYF.